Below are 3 T cell receptor beta chains sequenced from a single sample in a study of T-cell memory formation after mild COVID-19. TCRdb fed the 5' RACE reads into MiXCR, producing one record per CDR3 protein. Here the sample spans about 280,000 distinct CDR3 sequences, under 8.5% being singletons. Sequencing was performed on PBMCs or a T cell subset sorted from them (not recorded which). The receptors shown here come from a man younger than 30 who had mild COVID-19 (a few samples of this study predate the infection). Cell type and time point are not known.

This clonotype was detected ten times or more. The chain carries TRBV12-3 or TRBV12-4 and TRBJ2-7; D is tentatively TRBD1 or TRBD2 (6 bases each). Trimming cost V 6 bases and J 1 base, with 16 bases left between them. The CDR3 runs 15 residues. The CDR3 DNA reads TGTGCCAGCAGCACAACAGGGAGGAGGTCCTACGAGCAGTACTTC. It yields the protein CASSTTGRRSYEQYF.

This clonotype was recorded a few times. The CDR3 is CASSPQLRDSPLHF. The CDR3 DNA sequence: TGCGCCAGCAGCCCACAACTCAGGGATTCACCCCTCCACTTT. This chain joins TRBV5-1 and TRBJ1-6, with D possibly matching TRBD1 (5 bases). The V gene lost 4 bases and the J gene lost 8 bases, with 13 bases spanning the gap. The CDR3 is made up of 14 amino acids. Germline V gene data show CDR1 as SGHRS and CDR2 as YFSETQ.

The chain combines TRBV4-1 with TRBJ2-5, with D maybe TRBD2 (5 bases). With 1 base removed from V and 0 bases from J, the gap between germline ends came to 9 bases. The CDR3 has 15 residues. Germline V gene sequence: CDR1 MGHRA, CDR2 YSYEKL. The CDR3 coding sequence is TGCGCCAGCAGCCAAGCTACGGGGTACCAAGAGACCCAGTACTTC. It yields the protein CASSQATGYQETQYF.